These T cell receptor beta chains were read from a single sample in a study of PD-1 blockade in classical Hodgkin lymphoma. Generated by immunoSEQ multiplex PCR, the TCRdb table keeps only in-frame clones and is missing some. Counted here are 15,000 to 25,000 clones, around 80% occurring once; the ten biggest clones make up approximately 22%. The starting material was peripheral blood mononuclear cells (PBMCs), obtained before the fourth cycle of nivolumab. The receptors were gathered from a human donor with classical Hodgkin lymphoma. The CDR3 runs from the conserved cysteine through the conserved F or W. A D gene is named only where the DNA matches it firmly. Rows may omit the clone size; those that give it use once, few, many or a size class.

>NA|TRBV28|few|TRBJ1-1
CASSFPQALTEAFF
TGTGCCAGCAGTTTCCCCCAGGCCCTCACTGAAGCTTTCTTT
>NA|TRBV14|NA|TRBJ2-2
CASSQARGGELFF
TGTGCCAGCAGCCAAGCTAGGGGCGGGGAGCTGTTTTTT
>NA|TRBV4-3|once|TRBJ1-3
CASSQDGESSGNTIYF
TGCGCCAGCAGCCAGGATGGGGAGAGCTCTGGAAACACCATATATTTT
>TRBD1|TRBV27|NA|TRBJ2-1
CASSWTGNEQFF
TGTGCCAGCAGTTGGACAGGCAATGAGCAGTTCTTC
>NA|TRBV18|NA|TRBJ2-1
CASSPRTYNEQFF
TGTGCCAGCTCACCACGGACTTACAATGAGCAGTTCTTC
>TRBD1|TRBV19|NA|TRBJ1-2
CASSPNPGGRNGYTF
TGTGCCAGTAGCCCCAACCCAGGGGGCAGAAATGGCTACACCTTC
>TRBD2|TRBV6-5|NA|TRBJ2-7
CASSRTSGGSYEQYF
TGTGCCAGCAGTAGGACTAGCGGGGGCTCCTACGAGCAGTACTTC
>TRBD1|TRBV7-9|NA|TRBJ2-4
CASSLVTGANIQYF
TGTGCCAGCAGCTTAGTTACAGGGGCCAACATTCAGTACTTC
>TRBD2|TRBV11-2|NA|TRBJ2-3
CASSLGPGLAGGLDTQYF
TGTGCCAGCAGCTTAGGGCCAGGACTAGCGGGAGGTTTAGATACGCAGTATTTT
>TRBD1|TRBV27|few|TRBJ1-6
CASSLGQGGSPLHF
TGTGCCAGCAGTTTGGGACAGGGGGGTTCACCCCTCCACTTT
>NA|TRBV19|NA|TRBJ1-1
CASSIETFLGNTEAFF
TGTGCCAGTAGTATAGAAACCTTCTTAGGGAACACTGAAGCTTTCTTT
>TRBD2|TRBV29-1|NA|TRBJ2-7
CSVAGGVFRGSTYEQYF
TGCAGCGTTGCGGGGGGGGTATTTCGCGGGAGCACCTACGAGCAGTACTTC
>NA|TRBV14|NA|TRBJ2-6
CASPPCEGPFSGANVLTF
TGTGCCAGCCCCCCATGCGAGGGTCCCTTCTCTGGGGCCAACGTCCTGACTTTC
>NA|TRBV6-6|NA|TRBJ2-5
CASSYSKVGETQYF
TGTGCCAGCAGTTACTCGAAGGTGGGAGAGACCCAGTACTTC
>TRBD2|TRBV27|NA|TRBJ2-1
CASSPTLLAGLYNEQFF
TGTGCCAGCAGTCCTACGCTACTAGCGGGGCTATACAATGAGCAGTTCTTC
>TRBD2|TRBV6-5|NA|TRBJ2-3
CASRLAGGGTDTQYF
TGTGCCAGTCGACTAGCGGGGGGCGGTACAGATACGCAGTATTTT
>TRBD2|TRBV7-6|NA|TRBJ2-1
CASSSFGLAGNNEQFF
TGTGCCAGCAGCTCGTTTGGACTAGCGGGGAACAATGAGCAGTTCTTC
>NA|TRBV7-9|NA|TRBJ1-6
CASSLVVQGASYNSPLHF
TGTGCCAGCAGCTTAGTTGTCCAGGGCGCCTCCTATAATTCACCCCTCCACTTT
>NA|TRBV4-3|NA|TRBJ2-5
CASSQVGGETQYF
TGCGCCAGCAGCCAAGTGGGGGGAGAGACCCAGTACTTC
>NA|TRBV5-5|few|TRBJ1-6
CASSLEEGISPLHF
TGTGCCAGCAGCTTGGAGGAAGGGATTTCACCCCTCCACTTT
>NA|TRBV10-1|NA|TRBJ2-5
CASSESRGEETQYF
TGCGCCAGCAGTGAGTCGAGGGGGGAAGAGACCCAGTACTTC
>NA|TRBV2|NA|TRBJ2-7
CASSGMRLGDEQYF
TGTGCCAGCAGTGGGATGAGGCTAGGCGACGAGCAGTACTTC
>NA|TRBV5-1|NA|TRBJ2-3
CASSLGGTGTDTQYF
TGCGCCAGCAGCTTAGGCGGTACAGGAACAGATACGCAGTATTTT
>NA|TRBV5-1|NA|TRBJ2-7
CASRQSNYEQYF
TGCGCCAGCAGGCAAAGCAACTACGAGCAGTACTTC
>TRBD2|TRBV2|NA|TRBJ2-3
CASSDKLASGISDTQYF
TGTGCCAGCAGTGATAAGTTAGCTAGCGGGATCTCAGATACGCAGTATTTT
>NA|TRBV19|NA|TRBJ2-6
CASSILGISGANVLTF
TGTGCCAGTAGTATATTGGGGATCTCTGGGGCCAACGTCCTGACTTTC
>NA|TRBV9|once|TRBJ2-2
CASSVGSGVNTGELFF
TGTGCCAGCAGCGTAGGGTCGGGGGTCAACACCGGGGAGCTGTTTTTT
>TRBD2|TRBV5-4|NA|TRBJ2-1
CASSQASGIGLGYNEQFF
TGCGCCAGCAGCCAGGCTAGCGGGATTGGCCTAGGCTACAATGAGCAGTTCTTC
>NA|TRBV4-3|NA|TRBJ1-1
CASSSRSTGNTEAFF
TGCGCCAGCAGCTCCCGGTCCACAGGGAACACTGAAGCTTTCTTT
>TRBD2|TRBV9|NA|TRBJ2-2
CASSVASGTSATGELFF
TGTGCCAGCAGTGTTGCGTCCGGGACTAGCGCCACCGGGGAGCTGTTTTTT
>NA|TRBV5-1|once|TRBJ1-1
CASSLWDKGKAVRNTEAFF
TGCGCCAGCAGCTTGTGGGATAAGGGAAAAGCTGTACGGAACACTGAAGCTTTCTTT
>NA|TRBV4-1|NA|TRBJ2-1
CASSQELDKRATIYNEQFF
TGCGCCAGCAGCCAAGAGCTTGATAAGCGGGCGACCATTTACAATGAGCAGTTCTTC
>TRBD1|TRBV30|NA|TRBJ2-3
CAWSRQGAENTQYF
TGTGCCTGGAGTCGACAGGGGGCGGAAAATACGCAGTATTTT
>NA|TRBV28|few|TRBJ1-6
CASREQRLPNSPLHF
TGTGCCAGCAGGGAACAGAGGCTACCTAATTCACCCCTCCACTTT
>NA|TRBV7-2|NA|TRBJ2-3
CASSPRGFGSSDTQYF
TGTGCCAGCAGCCCGAGGGGGTTTGGTTCGTCAGATACGCAGTATTTT
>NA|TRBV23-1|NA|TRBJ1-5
CASSPGTYSNQPQHF
TGCGCCAGCAGTCCGGGGACGTATAGCAATCAGCCCCAGCATTTT